This is a list of T cell receptor beta chains from one sample in a study of lung T cells in sarcoidosis with Löfgren's syndrome. TCRdb reanalysed the reads using MiXCR and keeps one entry per CDR3 protein. Counted here are about 63,000 distinct CDR3 sequences, around 20% occurring once; the ten biggest clones make up 2% to 2.5%. The sequencing sample was made of CD4+ T cells from PBMCs. These receptors all stem from a human donor with sarcoidosis (Löfgren's syndrome or another form), or a control subject (not recorded which). The CDR3 runs from the conserved cysteine through the conserved F or W. The order of the fields is D gene, clone size, J gene, V gene, CDR3 DNA, CDR3 protein. A D gene is named only where the DNA matches it firmly. Only some rows state a clone size, as once, few, many or a class for expanded clones.

D: NA; size: few; J: TRBJ1-1; V: TRBV28; DNA: TGTGCCAGCAGTTTGCTCCACGGGAGGACTGAAGCTTTCTTT; CDR3: CASSLLHGRTEAFF
D: NA; size: once; J: TRBJ2-7; V: TRBV12-3/TRBV12-4; DNA: TGTGCCAAATCCTACGAGCAGCACTTC; CDR3: CAKSYEQHF
D: NA; size: once; J: TRBJ2-3; V: TRBV10-3; DNA: TGTGCCATCTCCCTCGAAGGGGCAGGTACGCAGTATTTT; CDR3: CAISLEGAGTQYF
D: NA; size: many; J: TRBJ1-3; V: TRBV28; DNA: TGTGCCAGCAGTACCCAGATACCTGGAAACACCATATATTTT; CDR3: CASSTQIPGNTIYF
D: NA; size: few; J: TRBJ1-1; V: TRBV30; DNA: TGTGCCTGGAGTGTACGGGGGGAGAACACTGAAGCTTTCTTT; CDR3: CAWSVRGENTEAFF
D: NA; size: many; J: TRBJ2-1; V: TRBV7-2; DNA: TGTGCCAGCAGCTTACGGGCCGGGGGGCACAATGAGCAGTTCTTC; CDR3: CASSLRAGGHNEQFF
D: NA; size: many; J: TRBJ1-2; V: TRBV27; DNA: TGTGCCAGCAGTTACAGGGCTCTCTCGAATGGCTACACCTTC; CDR3: CASSYRALSNGYTF
D: TRBD2; size: NA; J: TRBJ2-5; V: TRBV5-1; DNA: TGCGCCAGCAGCTTGGCCGGGGTAGCGGGGATGGAGACCCAGTACTTC; CDR3: CASSLAGVAGMETQYF
D: NA; size: NA; J: TRBJ1-1; V: TRBV28; DNA: TGTGCCAGCAGTTTTTCCAACAGGGTAAACACGGAAGCTCTCTTT; CDR3: CASSFSNRVNTEALF
D: TRBD1; size: many; J: TRBJ2-6; V: TRBV25-1; DNA: TGTGCCAGCAACATTAATTGGACAGGCTTTGGGGCCAACGTCCTGACTTTC; CDR3: CASNINWTGFGANVLTF
D: NA; size: many; J: TRBJ1-2; V: TRBV6-1; DNA: TGTGCCAGCAGTGCCACAGGGCCTTATGGCTACACCTTC; CDR3: CASSATGPYGYTF
D: TRBD2; size: NA; J: TRBJ2-1; V: TRBV20-1; DNA: TGCAGTGCTCTACCGGGACTAGGAAGCTATGAGCAGTTCTTC; CDR3: CSALPGLGSYEQFF
D: TRBD2; size: many; J: TRBJ2-7; V: TRBV20-1; DNA: TGCAGTGCTAGAGCTCTAGCGGGAGGTGGCGAGCAGTACTTC; CDR3: CSARALAGGGEQYF
D: NA; size: NA; J: TRBJ1-2; V: TRBV4-2; DNA: TGTGCCAGCAGCCAACTTTCTACCCTCGGGTATGGCTACACCTTC; CDR3: CASSQLSTLGYGYTF
D: NA; size: few; J: TRBJ2-1; V: TRBV11-2; DNA: TGTGCCAGCAGCTTAGGAGGAGATGAGCAGTTCTTC; CDR3: CASSLGGDEQFF
D: NA; size: many; J: TRBJ2-3; V: TRBV20-1; DNA: TGCAGTGCTAGCGGCAGGGCGTTAGGAGATACGCAGTATTTT; CDR3: CSASGRALGDTQYF
D: NA; size: NA; J: TRBJ2-3; V: TRBV10-3; DNA: TGTGCCATCCGGGGCTTCCTGAGCACAGATACGCAGTATTTT; CDR3: CAIRGFLSTDTQYF